A single sample gave rise to the 29 T cell receptor beta chains below, sequenced in a study of control samples from healthy donors and cancer patients. Assay: immunoSEQ multiplex PCR; the TCRdb copy retains only in-frame clones and omits some. The table includes about 140,000 clones, about 90% detected once. Specimen: blood. The receptors were gathered from a man aged 18-30 years in good health.

This rearrangement joins TRBV9 to TRBJ1-5; D is possibly TRBD1 (6 bases). V was pared by 1 base and J by 3 bases, with 11 bases between. From germline, CDR1 is SGDLS and CDR2 YYNGEE. The CDR3 consists of 15 residues. The DNA for the CDR3 is TGTGCCAGCAGCGTAACAGGGAACCCCAATCAGCCCCAGCATTTT. Its translation is CASSVTGNPNQPQHF. The whole variable domain, filled in from reference TRBV9 and TRBJ1-5, reads DSGVTQTPKHLITATGQRVTLRCSPRSGDLSVYWYQQSLDQGLQFLIQYYNGEERAKGNILERFSAQQFPDLHSELNLSSLELGDSALYFCASSVTGNPNQPQHFGDGTRLSIL.

This clone was picked up a small number of times. This chain connects TRBV11-3 to TRBJ2-2; no definite D call. Germline values: CDR1 SGHNT, CDR2 YENEEA. The CDR3 is 13 amino acids. Trimming removed 2 bases at V and 1 base at J, with 2 bases between. The CDR3 here is CASSLRNTGELFF. The CDR3 nucleotides are TGTGCCAGCAGCTTAAGGAACACCGGGGAGCTGTTTTTT. Full variable domain (outside the CDR3, taken from reference TRBV11-3 and TRBJ2-2): EAGVVQSPRYKIIEKKQPVAFWCNPISGHNTLYWYLQNLGQGPELLIRYENEEAVDDSQLPKDRFSAERLKGVDSTLKIQPAELGDSAVYLCASSLRNTGELFFGEGSRLTVL.

Only a few counts were recorded for this clone. This chain links TRBV28 with TRBJ1-1; 8 bases fit TRBD1. Germline assignment: CDR1 MDHEN and CDR2 SYDVKM. The CDR3 contains 14 residues. The V and J ends lost 6 bases and 4 bases, in that order; junction bases with no gene match: 7. CDR3 nucleotides: TGTGCCAGCAGACCGATAGACAGGGGCACTGAAGCTTTCTTT. Residues: CASRPIDRGTEAFF.

This chain uses TRBV6-2 or TRBV6-3 with TRBJ1-1; a possible D gene is TRBD1 (6 bases). This CDR3 contains 13 residues. V gave up 5 bases and J gave up 4 bases, with 11 bases separating them. Germline V gene lookup returns CDR1 MNHEY and CDR2 SVGEGT. The CDR3 region is CASSKGDLTEAFF. CDR3 DNA sequence: TGTGCCAGCAGTAAGGGGGACCTCACTGAAGCTTTCTTT.

This sequence joins TRBV6-2 or TRBV6-3 and TRBJ2-7; the match to TRBD1 covers 10 bases. Germline values: CDR1 MNHEY, CDR2 SVGEGT. Trimming took 4 bases from V and 5 from J; bases not matched to a gene: 8. CDR3 length equals 15 residues. CDR3 protein: CASSFRDRGVNEQYF. The CDR3 region has the DNA TGTGCCAGCAGTTTCCGGGACAGGGGTGTAAACGAGCAGTACTTC.

V and J are TRBV12-5 and TRBJ2-5, with D unresolved. Per germline, CDR1 LGHNT and CDR2 FRNRAP. Trimming removed 8 bases at V and 2 bases at J, with 9 bases between. This CDR3 region has 12 residues. DNA for the CDR3: TGTGCTAGTTCCAAGGAGCAAGAGACCCAGTACTTC. As protein: CASSKEQETQYF. Supplemented by reference TRBV12-5 and TRBJ2-5, the full variable domain reads DARVTQTPRHKVTEMGQEVTMRCQPILGHNTVFWYRQTMMQGLELLAYFRNRAPLDDSGMPKDRFSAEMPDATLATLKIQPSEPRDSAVYFCASSKEQETQYFGPGTRLLVL.

The V gene is TRBV6-6, the J gene TRBJ2-3; 7 nucleotides match TRBD2. Germline-derived CDR1 and CDR2 are MNHNY and SVGAGI (reference sequence). Trimming took 5 bases from V and 2 from J; bases not matched to a gene: 4. The CDR3 runs to 14 residues. This CDR3 is CASSRDYNTDTQYF. The CDR3 DNA reads as TGTGCCAGCAGTCGGGACTACAACACAGATACGCAGTATTTT.

The CDR3 sequence: CASSINFSNEQFF. The CDR3 DNA reads TGTGCCAGTAGTATCAACTTTTCCAATGAGCAGTTCTTC. V usage is TRBV19 and J usage is TRBJ2-1; the D is unclear. Germline-derived CDR1 and CDR2 are LNHDA and SQIVND (reference sequence). The V end was cut by 3 bases, the J end by 6 bases, with 9 bases between. This CDR3 region has 13 residues. Using reference TRBV19 and TRBJ2-1 for the parts outside the CDR3, the full variable domain is DGGITQSPKYLFRKEGQNVTLSCEQNLNHDAMYWYRQDPGQGLRLIYYSQIVNDFQKGDIAEGYSVSREKKESFPLTVTSAQKNPTAFYLCASSINFSNEQFFGPGTRLTVL.

The rearrangement uses TRBV25-1 and TRBJ2-5; TRBD2 aligns across 7 bases. The CDR3 loop spans 15 amino acids. CDR1 is MGHDK and CDR2 is SYGVNS in the germline V gene. The junction had 6 bases not matched to a gene; V was cut back by 3 bases and J by 2 bases. CDR3 protein: CASSDGAGWQETQYF. CDR3 DNA: TGTGCCAGCAGTGATGGAGCGGGGTGGCAAGAGACCCAGTACTTC.

The chain employs TRBV6-4 and TRBJ1-5; D gene uncertain. This CDR3 region has 14 residues. CDR1 and CDR2 from the germline V gene are MRHNA and SNTAGT. Trimming stripped 3 bases from V and 2 bases from J, with 8 bases between. The chain's CDR3 is CASSDCGGNQPQHF. The DNA for the CDR3 is TGTGCCAGCAGTGATTGTGGGGGCAATCAGCCCCAGCATTTT.

The chain carries TRBV9 and TRBJ1-6; D unresolved. This CDR3 contains 13 residues. Trimming left V 2 bases short and J 10 bases short, with 10 bases between. Germline-derived CDR1 and CDR2 are SGDLS and YYNGEE. The CDR3: CASSVGEKSPLHF. CDR3 nucleotide sequence: TGTGCCAGCAGCGTCGGGGAGAAGTCACCCCTCCACTTT.

Points on this clone: This specimen includes other DNA sequences encoding the same CDR3. The V and J genes are TRBV28 and TRBJ2-7; 8 bases map to TRBD1. Germline V gives CDR1 MDHEN, CDR2 SYDVKM. After removal of 6 bases from V and 2 bases from J, the junction contained 9 bases not matched to a gene. The CDR3 length is 15 residues. In nucleotides, the CDR3 is TGTGCCAGCAGCAGGACAGGGCGAGGACCCTACGAGCAGTACTTC. This encodes CASSRTGRGPYEQYF.

The rearrangement uses TRBV14 and TRBJ1-2; D remains ambiguous. Germline V gives CDR1 SGHDN, CDR2 FVKESK. CDR3 length: 15 residues. The V and J ends lost 1 base and 4 bases respectively, with 13 bases between them. CDR3 DNA: TGTGCCAGCAGCCAAGGCCGGGCAGGCCCCTATGGCTACACCTTC. Translating gives CASSQGRAGPYGYTF.

The sample holds a few counts of this clone. The J gene is TRBJ1-4, the V gene TRBV27; D remains unclear. The CDR3 sequence is 14 residues long. Germline values: CDR1 MNHEY, CDR2 SMNVEV (reference sequence). The germline V and J ends were trimmed by 3 bases and 7 bases, with 12 bases remaining between them. The DNA of the CDR3 is TGTGCCAGCAGTTTCTCGCGGAGAGGTGAAAAACTGTTTTTT. It encodes CASSFSRRGEKLFF.

The chain is built from TRBV28 and TRBJ2-1, with D perhaps TRBD2 (5 bases). The CDR3 totals 15 residues. Germline V gene lookup returns CDR1 MDHEN and CDR2 SYDVKM. The germline V and J ends were trimmed by 3 bases and 9 bases, with 18 bases remaining between them. As DNA, the CDR3 is TGTGCCAGCAGTTTCCCCGCCTCCCTGGCGGGTGAGCAGTTCTTC. Translation gives CASSFPASLAGEQFF.

The CDR3 is CAWRGRGGKGEQFF. CDR3 DNA sequence: TGTGCCTGGAGAGGGCGTGGGGGAAAGGGTGAGCAGTTCTTC. The chain carries TRBV30 and TRBJ2-1; the D gene could be TRBD1 or TRBD2 (5 bases each). The CDR3 runs 14 residues. CDR1 is GTSNPN, CDR2 SVGIG, per germline (reference sequence). The germline V and J ends were trimmed by 3 bases and 9 bases, with 18 bases remaining between them.

The CDR3 protein is CASSVGQRAYNEQFF. The CDR3 nucleotides read TGTGCCAGCAGCGTAGGGCAGCGAGCCTACAATGAGCAGTTCTTC. The gene calls are TRBV9 and TRBJ2-1; D gene ambiguous. This CDR3 contains 15 residues. Trimming took 0 bases from V and 2 from J, leaving 9 bases between them. From germline, CDR1 is SGDLS and CDR2 YYNGEE.

The chain employs TRBV18 and TRBJ2-1, with 10 bases matching TRBD2. This CDR3 is built from 15 residues. The ends lost 2 bases at V and 4 bases at J; junction bases unmatched: 2. The germline V gene has CDR1 KGHSH and CDR2 LQKENI. Here the CDR3 reads CASSPGLADYNEQFF. The CDR3, as DNA: TGTGCCAGCTCACCAGGACTAGCGGATTACAATGAGCAGTTCTTC.

The chain has TRBV30 and TRBJ2-5, with a tentative D call TRBD1 (6 bases). Trimming stripped 0 bases from V and 2 bases from J, with 10 bases between. From germline, CDR1 is GTSNPN and CDR2 SVGIG (reference sequence). The CDR3 loop spans 14 amino acids. DNA of the CDR3: TGTGCCTGGAGTGTACCAGGGGAGCAAGAGACCCAGTACTTC. Amino acid sequence: CAWSVPGEQETQYF.

The chain uses TRBV19 and TRBJ2-7; tentative D call: TRBD1 (5 bases). V lost 2 bases, J lost 5 bases, and 10 bases lay in between. Germline CDR1 is LNHDA and CDR2 is SQIVND (reference sequence). This CDR3 region has 13 residues. The CDR3 DNA sequence: TGTGCCAGTAGTATAACTCCCAGGGACGAGCAGTACTTC. It yields the protein CASSITPRDEQYF.

The chain links TRBV4-2 to TRBJ1-2; 9 nucleotides align to TRBD1. The CDR3 extends over 16 amino acids. The V and J ends lost 0 bases and 5 bases, in that order; junction bases with no gene match: 7. From germline, CDR1 is LGHNA and CDR2 YNFKEQ. The CDR3 sequence is CASSQDPTGGAYGYTF. CDR3 coding DNA: TGTGCCAGCAGCCAAGACCCCACAGGGGGCGCGTATGGCTACACCTTC.

J is TRBJ2-7 and V is TRBV12-3 or TRBV12-4; D not certain. There are 11 residues in the CDR3. With 5 bases removed from V and 12 bases from J, the gap between germline ends came to 14 bases. CDR3 residues: CASSRTEIRYF. The CDR3 DNA is TGTGCCAGCAGTCGAACGGAGATCCGGTACTTC.

The chain employs TRBV2 and TRBJ2-6, with D perhaps TRBD1 (6 bases). The CDR3 totals 16 residues. V lost 8 bases and J 5 bases, leaving 19 bases between the germline ends. Germline V lookup: CDR1 SNHLY, CDR2 FYNNEI. The CDR3 loop is CASHRRQGLRANVLTF. CDR3 bases: TGTGCCAGCCATAGGCGGCAGGGGTTAAGGGCCAACGTCCTGACTTTC.

This chain links TRBV18 with TRBJ2-7, with D tentatively TRBD2 (5 bases). This CDR3 is built from 14 residues. V was clipped by 0 bases and J by 2 bases, with 8 bases between them. CDR1 is KGHSH, CDR2 LQKENI, per germline. CDR3 bases: TGTGCCAGCTCACCACCCCGGGATACCTACGAGCAGTACTTC. It is translated as CASSPPRDTYEQYF.

This chain links TRBV27 with TRBJ1-2; D unresolved. The CDR3 totals 13 residues. Germline CDR1 reads MNHEY; CDR2 reads SMNVEV (reference sequence). Between the trimmed V and J ends, which lost 3 bases and 2 bases, there was a span of 7 bases. The CDR3 DNA sequence: TGTGCCAGCAGTTTGTACGGGAACTATGGCTACACCTTC. This codes for CASSLYGNYGYTF.

V and J are TRBV6-2 or TRBV6-3 and TRBJ1-3; unclear D gene. This CDR3 contains 16 residues. V was clipped by 2 bases and J by 2 bases, with 13 bases between them. Germline V lookup: CDR1 MNHEY, CDR2 SVGEGT. The CDR3 is CASSYTPGMAGNTIYF. Written as DNA, the CDR3 is TGTGCCAGCAGTTACACACCGGGGATGGCTGGAAACACCATATATTTT.

The chain links TRBV4-2 to TRBJ2-2, with 7 nucleotides matching TRBD1. CDR3 size: 15 residues. J gave up 0 bases and V 4 bases, and 2 bases lay outside the gene matches. Germline V gives CDR1 LGHNA, CDR2 YNFKEQ. CDR3 bases: TGTGCCAGCAGCCGACAGGGAGCGAACACCGGGGAGCTGTTTTTT. The encoded protein is CASSRQGANTGELFF.

The rearrangement joins TRBV12-3 or TRBV12-4 to TRBJ1-1; D is possibly TRBD1 (6 bases). The V end was cut by 7 bases, the J end by 10 bases, with 16 bases between. CDR3 size: 12 residues. This CDR3 reads CASTLARGLAFF. Written as DNA, the CDR3 is TGTGCCAGCACCCTTGCCAGGGGTTTAGCTTTCTTT.

V gene TRBV7-2 combines with J gene TRBJ1-1, with TRBD1 matching over 9 bases. V lost 4 bases and J lost 1; bases outside the gene matches: 7. Germline loops: CDR1 SGHTA, CDR2 FQGNSA. This CDR3 is 16 amino acids long. CDR3 coding DNA: TGTGCCAGCAGCTCAGGGCCGGGACAGGGGAACACTGAAGCTTTCTTT. Its protein product is CASSSGPGQGNTEAFF.